The following is a TCR beta chain sequence with its context. Germline-derived CDR1 and CDR2 are MGHRA and YSYEKL. J was trimmed by 0 bases and V by 5 bases; bases with no gene match: 16. This CDR3 region has 19 residues. The sample comes from a study of Tregs in tolerant kidney transplant recipients. The data were produced by immunoSEQ multiplex PCR, yet TCRdb's version contains in-frame clones alone and is incomplete. Of 200,000 to 300,000 clones in the sample, roughly 80% were seen once. The sequenced sample was CD4+ T cells from blood. The receptor was derived from a human donor in good health. V is TRBV4-1 and J is TRBJ2-3; 8 bases line up with TRBD2. CDR3 DNA: TGCGCCAGCAGCTCCCGTCGGCTAGCGGGTACTTTTAGCACAGATACGCAGTATTTT. It encodes CASSSRRLAGTFSTDTQYF.